The clone carrying this T cell receptor beta chain was seen a few times. Antigen unknown. These data come from a study of T cell repertoires in cytomegalovirus infection. For the study at large: Selected CMV epitopes included recently identified HLA-C-restricted ones as well as well-studied HLA-B-restricted ones. The public TCR beta signatures pointed to both CMV infection and matching HLA type.

CDR1 and CDR2 (germline): LGHNA, YNFKEQ. The CDR3 is made up of 15 amino acids. Between the trimmed V and J ends, which lost 0 bases and 6 bases, there was a span of 12 bases. TCRdb re-analysed the reads in MiXCR, keeping a single row per CDR3 protein. The sample includes some 920,000 distinct CDR3 sequences, roughly 30% of them seen just once. The source was cultured CD8+ T cells from PBMCs, collected from culture after CMV antigen stimulation. The receptor was derived from a human donor in good health (CMV status not recorded). Some clones in this sample may be carry-over from other donors' samples. The chain has TRBV4-2 and TRBJ2-1; D unresolved. The CDR3 DNA reads TGTGCCAGCAGCCAAGAACGGAGATCCCTCAATGAGCAGTTCTTC. This translates into CASSQERRSLNEQFF.